The clone carrying this T cell receptor (beta chain) was seen a single time. The data were produced by immunoSEQ multiplex PCR, yet TCRdb's version contains in-frame clones alone and is incomplete. In the table there are 200,000 to 250,000 clones, around 90% of which are singletons. This sample stems from a study of blood T cell repertoires in COVID-19. In the study overall: The analysed material was cDNA or gDNA that came from T cells, B-cell-depleted T cells, or PBMCs.

The J segment lost 3 bases and the V segment lost 6 bases, leaving 8 bases of the junction unmatched. Germline CDR1 is LNHDA and CDR2 is SQIVND (reference sequence). The CDR3 length is 16 residues. The source is a woman in her 30s who had recovered from COVID-19. V usage is TRBV19 and J usage is TRBJ2-2, with 9 positions matching TRBD2. Sequenced material: PBMCs or T cells enriched from blood (not recorded which). The CDR3 DNA sequence: TGTGCCAGTAGCACTCCGGGACTAGCCTACACCGGGGAGCTGTTTTTT. It encodes CASSTPGLAYTGELFF.